This T cell receptor (delta chain) was documented in a study of gamma-delta T cells after stem cell transplantation. The CDR3 loop spans 18 amino acids. V shed 0 bases, J shed 3 bases, and the junction held 14 bases outside the gene matches. Germline CDR1 GEAIGNYY, CDR2 EKD. TCRdb called clones anew from the RT-PCR reads with CATT. The repertoire holds about 3,000 delta-chain clones, with about 1.8% as singletons. This clone qualifies as medium-sized. This sample also contains other DNA sequences that code for the same CDR3. Material for sequencing was gamma-delta T cells. This rearrangement joins TRDV2 to TRDJ1, with 8 bases matching TRDD3. This sequence was found in a human donor. It is not recorded whose cells these are; they may come from a transplant donor. This CDR3 is CACDTVGIHPVEADKLIF. The CDR3, as DNA: TGTGCCTGTGACACCGTGGGGATACACCCCGTTGAAGCCGATAAACTCATCTTT.